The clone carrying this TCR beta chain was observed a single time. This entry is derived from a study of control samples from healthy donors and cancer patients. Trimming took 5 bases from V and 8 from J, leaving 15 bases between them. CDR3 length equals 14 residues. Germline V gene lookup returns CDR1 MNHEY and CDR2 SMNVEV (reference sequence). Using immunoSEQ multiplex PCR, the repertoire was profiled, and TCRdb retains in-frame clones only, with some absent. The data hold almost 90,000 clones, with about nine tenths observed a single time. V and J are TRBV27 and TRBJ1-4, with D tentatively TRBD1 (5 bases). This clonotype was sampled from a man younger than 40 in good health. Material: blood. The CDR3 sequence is CASSPRDGSEKLFF. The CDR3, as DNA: TGTGCCAGCAGTCCGCGGGACGGTTCCGAAAAACTGTTTTTT.